This paragraph covers one T cell receptor (delta chain) sequence. The data are from a study of gamma-delta T cells after stem cell transplantation. With V trimmed by 3 bases and J by 0 bases, 16 bases remained unmatched. This CDR3 comprises 21 residues. CDR1 and CDR2 from the germline V gene are GEAIGNYY and EKD. TCRdb made new clone calls on the RT-PCR reads using CATT. The sample lists 10,000 to 13,000 delta-chain clones; 30% to 40% were seen once. The chain recombines TRDV2 with TRDJ3; TRDD3 matches at 7 bases. The sequencing sample was made of gamma-delta T cells. The receptor comes from a human donor. It is not recorded whose cells these are; they may come from a transplant donor. The DNA of the CDR3 is TGTGCCTGTGACCCGATTACTGGGGAATCCAAGAGCTCCTGGGACACCCGACAGATGTTTTTC. It specifies CACDPITGESKSSWDTRQMFF.